These 14 T cell receptor gamma chains originate from one sample sequenced in a study of γδ T cells in repeated Plasmodium falciparum infection. TCRdb applied CATT to the multiplex PCR reads for clone calling. The sample shows more than 20,000 gamma-chain clones, under 3% of them seen only once. Vgamma9/Vdelta2+ and Vdelta2-negative gammadelta T cells were flow-sorted from PBMC for bulk sequencing. The sequenced sample consisted of gamma-delta T cells from blood. The origin of the receptors is a pool of human donors (malaria-infected and uninfected, not separated).

This clone was picked up many times. TCRdb pairs this DNA with a much larger clone's protein that differs at residue 10, likely a read error; the protein shown was translated from the DNA. V is TRGV9 and J is TRGJ1 or TRGJ2. The J gene comes from matching the DNA to germline here; TCRdb lacks it. V lost 0 bases, J lost 8 bases, and 10 bases stayed unmatched. This CDR3 region has 14 residues. The V gene's germline CDR1 is GITISATS and CDR2 ISYDGTV (reference sequence). CDR3 in DNA: TGTGCCTTGTGGGAGGTGGTACCGGGGCATAAGAAACTCTTT. Translation: CALWEVVPGHKKLF.

The table lists this clone with many counts. This DNA's translation and the protein TCRdb lists, from a much larger clone, do not match at residue 3, likely due to a read error; the protein shown is translated from the DNA. The chain uses TRGV5 and TRGJP2. No J segment appears in TCRdb, so it was assigned here by matching the sequence to germline. This CDR3 contains 15 residues. Germline V gene data show CDR1 as VINAFY and CDR2 as YDVSNSKD. In DNA, the CDR3 is TGTGCCGCCTGGGACACAGATAGTAGTGATTGGATCAAGACGTTT. Translation: CAAWDTDSSDWIKTF.

The sample holds one count of this clone. Because the CDR3's place on the DNA is in doubt, the DNA is left out and the CDR3 is given as listed by TCRdb. No J gene was assigned, while the V gene was called as TRGV3. The CDR3 extends over 34 residues, inclusive of both ends. The germline gives CDR1 VTNTFY, CDR2 YDVSTARD (reference sequence). CDR3 amino acids: CATWDSTSLGAYRNSLAVEQHLLSQVSIGRIQHF.

This clone was seen ten or more times. The protein given by TCRdb reflects a much larger clone and differs at residue 7 from this DNA's translation, likely from a read error; the protein shown is the DNA's translation. This chain links TRGV4 with TRGJ1 or TRGJ2. Assignment of the J gene here rests on matching the DNA to germline, because TCRdb gives none. The V segment lost 5 bases and the J segment 3 bases; nucleotides outside the gene matches: 7. Germline CDR1 reads EGSTGY; CDR2 reads YDSYTSSV. The CDR3 extends over 13 amino acids. The CDR3 protein is CATWVPSYYKKLF. The CDR3 region has the DNA TGTGCCACCTGGGTACCGAGTTATTATAAGAAACTCTTT.

This clone has ten or more counts. The protein in TCRdb stems from a much larger clone and differs at residue 16 from this DNA's translation, likely a read error; here the protein is translated from the DNA. The chain has TRGV2 and TRGJP2. The J gene, missing from TCRdb, was assigned here through DNA to germline matching. The CDR3 is made up of 19 amino acids. Germline CDR1 and CDR2: EGSNGY and YDSYNSKV. The CDR3: CATWDGLAITGGSDWTKTF. The CDR3, as DNA: TGTGCCACCTGGGACGGCCTAGCCATTACGGGGGGTAGTGATTGGACCAAGACGTTT.

Comments on this clone: The protein TCRdb lists belongs to a much larger clone and differs from this DNA's translation at residue 11, which points to a read error; the protein shown is made from the DNA. For the V gene the call is TRGV3; the J gene has no call. The CDR3 covers 13 residues. Looked up from germline, CDR1 is VTNTFY and CDR2 is YDVSTARD (reference sequence). The CDR3 is CATWRYSDWIRTF. As DNA, the CDR3 is TGTGCCACCTGGCGTTATAGTGATTGGATCAGGACGTTT.

This clone was seen repeatedly, ten times or more. The chain carries TRGV8 and TRGJ1 or TRGJ2. The CDR3 is 13 residues long. The germline CDR1 and CDR2 sequences are VENAVY and YDSYNSRV. Trimming took 1 base from V and 9 from J; bases not matched to a gene: 9. As DNA, the CDR3 is TGTGCCACCTGGGATAGTACTGATTGTAAGAAACTCTTT. Residues: CATWDSTDCKKLF.

This clone came up a few times. TCRdb pairs this DNA with a much larger clone's protein that differs at residue 11, likely a read error; the protein shown was translated from the DNA. V gene TRGV3 was called; the J gene was not. Germline CDR1 is VTNTFY and CDR2 is YDVSTARD (reference sequence). The CDR3 extends over 14 amino acids. The DNA of the CDR3 is TGTGCCACCTGGGACAGGCCAGAATATTATAATAAACTCTTT. It codes for CATWDRPEYYNKLF.

As concerns this clone: TCRdb's protein for this DNA is that of a much larger clone and differs from the translation at residue 12, likely a read error; the protein shown is the DNA translation. The rearrangement joins TRGV9 to TRGJP. Here the J gene was assigned by germline matching of the DNA, as TCRdb has none. Germline-derived CDR1 and CDR2 are GITISATS and ISYDGTV (reference sequence). This CDR3 region has 18 residues. As DNA, the CDR3 is TGTGCCTTGTGGGAGGTGGTGGGAAAAGAGTTGGACAAAAAAATCAAGGTATTT. Its translation is CALWEVVGKELDKKIKVF.

This clone was detected ten times or more. The genes are TRGV9 and TRGJ1 or TRGJ2. After removal of 2 bases from V and 0 bases from J, the junction contained 7 bases not matched to a gene. This CDR3 comprises 15 residues. CDR1 GITISATS and CDR2 ISYDGTV come from the germline V gene (reference sequence). CDR3 DNA: TGTGCCTTGTGGGAGGACATTTCGAATTATTATAAGAAACTCTTT. This codes for CALWEDISNYYKKLF.

This clone occurred many times. Other nucleotide sequences from this sample produce the same CDR3. This sequence joins TRGV9 and TRGJ1 or TRGJ2. Unmatched junction bases numbered 3, after V lost 1 base and J lost 0 bases. This CDR3 has 14 amino acids. CDR1 and CDR2 (germline): GITISATS, ISYDGTV (reference sequence). The CDR3 DNA reads as TGTGCCTTGTGGGAGGTCTGGAATTATTATAAGAAACTCTTT. This gives the protein CALWEVWNYYKKLF.

This clone was observed at least ten times. A far more abundant clone sits one base away, making this likely a read error. The sample has other DNA sequences that encode this CDR3 too. The chain carries TRGV4 and TRGJ1 or TRGJ2. Germline loops: CDR1 EGSTGY, CDR2 YDSYTSSV. This CDR3 has 11 residues. The CDR3 bases are TGTGCTACATTCCTTTATTATAAGAAACTCTTT. Its protein is CATFLYYKKLF.

Note on this clone: This is likely an artifact of a read error, given a far larger clone one base away. This sequence joins TRGV5 and TRGJ1 or TRGJ2. Because TCRdb records no J gene, it was assigned here through a match of the DNA to germline. The CDR3 is 13 residues long. Germline values: CDR1 VINAFY, CDR2 YDVSNSKD. The CDR3 protein is CATWDRTYYKKLF. CDR3 nucleotides: TGTGCTACCTGGGACAGAACTTATTATAAGAAACTCTTT.

As regards this clone: TCRdb's entry gives the protein of a much larger clone, which mismatches this DNA's translation at residue 8, likely from a read error; the protein reported here is translated from the DNA. V gene TRGV2 combines with J gene TRGJP2. TCRdb gives no J gene; it was assigned here by matching the DNA to germline. Germline V lookup: CDR1 EGSNGY, CDR2 YDSYNSKV. J lost 3 bases, V lost 2 bases, and 12 bases had no gene match. The CDR3 runs to 17 residues. CDR3 region: CATWDEPPSRSDWIKTF. CDR3 DNA sequence: TGTGCCACCTGGGACGAGCCTCCTTCCCGTAGTGATTGGATCAAGACGTTT.